This paragraph reports one T cell receptor (beta chain). The target antigen is unknown. Researchers amplified the TCR beta CDR3 regions from RNA transcripts. The HTBI primer set was used in a first-round RT-PCR of the TCR CDR3. TCRdb called the multiplex PCR reads again in MiXCR, with one record for every CDR3 protein. Here the sample spans over 250,000 distinct CDR3 sequences, less than 30% being singletons. The record originates from a study of T cells in Graves' hyperthyroidism and ophthalmopathy. Study-wide results and caveats: In the blood, most expanded thyroid clonotypes above 0.001 appeared as well.

This CDR3 region has 12 residues. The germline V and J ends were trimmed by 7 bases and 3 bases, with 9 bases remaining between them. This chain links TRBV12-3 or TRBV12-4 with TRBJ1-1; no firm D call. The receptor comes from a middle-aged man with Graves' hyperthyroidism that later progressed to Graves' ophthalmopathy. The sequenced sample was blood. Here the CDR3 DNA reads TGTGCCAGCATGGAACGGGACACTGAAGCTTTCTTT. This codes for CASMERDTEAFF.